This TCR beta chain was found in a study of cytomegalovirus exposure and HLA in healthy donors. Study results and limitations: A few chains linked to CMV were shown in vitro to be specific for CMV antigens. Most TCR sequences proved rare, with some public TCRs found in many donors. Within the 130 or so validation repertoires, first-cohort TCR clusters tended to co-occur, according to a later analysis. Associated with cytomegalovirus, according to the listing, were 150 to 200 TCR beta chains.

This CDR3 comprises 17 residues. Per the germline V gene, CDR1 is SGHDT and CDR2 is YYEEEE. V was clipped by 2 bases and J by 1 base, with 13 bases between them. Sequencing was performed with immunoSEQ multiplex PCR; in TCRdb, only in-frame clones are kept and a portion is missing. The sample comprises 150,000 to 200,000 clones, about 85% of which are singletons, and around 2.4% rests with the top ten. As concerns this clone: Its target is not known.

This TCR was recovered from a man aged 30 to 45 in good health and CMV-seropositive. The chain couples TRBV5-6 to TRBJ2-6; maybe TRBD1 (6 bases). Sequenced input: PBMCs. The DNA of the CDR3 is TGTGCCAGCAGCTTAAGGGCCAGGGGATCTGGGGCCAACGTCCTGACTTTC. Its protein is CASSLRARGSGANVLTF.